This T cell receptor beta chain is drawn from a study of T cells in Graves' hyperthyroidism and ophthalmopathy. Details on this clonotype: The antigen is undetermined.

Study-level results: Ophthalmopathy onset followed model prediction by a median approximately 7 months.

TCR beta CDR3 regions were amplified from RNA transcripts. The study used the HTBI primer set for a first-round RT-PCR of the TCR CDR3. MiXCR, run by TCRdb on the multiplex PCR reads, gives a single entry per CDR3 protein. This sample has some 740,000 distinct CDR3 sequences; around 13% occur once, and the top ten carry roughly 10%. The ends were cut back, 10 bases at V and 3 bases at J, with 16 bases in the middle. Germline V gene data show CDR1 as MDHEN and CDR2 as SYDVKM. The CDR3 loop spans 13 amino acids. This sequence joins TRBV28 and TRBJ2-7, with a tentative D call TRBD1 (5 bases). This TCR was sampled from a woman under 30 with Graves' hyperthyroidism. Specimen: blood. The CDR3 is CATNLQGVYEQYF. CDR3 bases: TGTGCCACCAATCTACAAGGGGTCTACGAGCAGTACTTC.